These 28 T cell receptor beta chains were sequenced from one sample in a study of shared clonotypes between healthy human individuals. Clones were sequenced by immunoSEQ multiplex PCR, and TCRdb holds only the in-frame ones, with some missing. Of 1.5 million to 1.9 million clones listed, 95% to 99% were seen once; the top ten hold 0.4% to 0.45%. The sequencing input was naive CD4+ T cells sorted from blood. Subset indicated: CD45RA+ positively selected. The receptors shown here come from a man between 25 and 39 years old in good health.

This clone was found once. This chain connects TRBV16 to TRBJ1-2; perhaps TRBD1 as D (5 bases). The V and J ends lost 3 bases and 6 bases respectively, with 17 bases between them. This CDR3 contains 15 residues. Germline assignment: CDR1 KGHSY and CDR2 FQNENV. The CDR3, as DNA: TGTGCCAGCAGCCAGCCCGGGGCCGAGAGTCATGGCTACACCTTC. Its translation is CASSQPGAESHGYTF.

The rearrangement links TRBV18 to TRBJ2-1; TRBD2 matches at 15 bases. The germline V gene encodes CDR1 KGHSH and CDR2 LQKENI. V trimming: 4 bases; J trimming: 7 bases; junction bases outside the gene matches: 8. This CDR3 is built from 17 residues. The CDR3 loop reads CASSLRGLAGGVNEQFF. The CDR3 nucleotides read TGTGCCAGCTCACTGAGGGGACTAGCGGGAGGAGTAAATGAGCAGTTCTTC.

A word on this clone: Other nucleotide sequences in the sample specify the same CDR3. This sequence joins TRBV10-3 and TRBJ2-3; 9 nucleotides align to TRBD1. The CDR3 spans 14 residues. Germline lookup yields CDR1 ENHRY and CDR2 SYGVKD. Trimming removed 6 bases from V and 2 bases from J; junction bases left unmatched: 3. CDR3 region: CAIRRTGVTDTQYF. The DNA of the CDR3 is TGTGCCATCAGACGGACAGGGGTCACAGATACGCAGTATTTT.

The V gene is TRBV29-1, the J gene TRBJ2-5; TRBD2 is a possible D gene (5 bases). The CDR3 loop spans 14 amino acids. Trimming cost V 1 base and J 1 base, with 10 bases left between them. Germline V gives CDR1 SQVTM, CDR2 ANQGSEA. The CDR3 DNA reads TGCAGCGTTGAAGGGACGGCGGGCCAAGAGACCCAGTACTTC. Protein product: CSVEGTAGQETQYF.

V is TRBV6-6 and J is TRBJ1-1; tentatively, D is TRBD1 (5 bases). The CDR3 length is 16 residues. V was pared by 2 bases and J by 0 bases, with 13 bases between. CDR1 is MNHNY, CDR2 SVGAGI, per germline (reference sequence). CDR3 sequence (DNA): TGTGCCAGCAGTTACGGGTCAGCGGACATGAACACTGAAGCTTTCTTT. Protein sequence: CASSYGSADMNTEAFF.

This rearrangement joins TRBV4-1 to TRBJ2-5; TRBD2 might be the D (5 bases). Germline values: CDR1 MGHRA, CDR2 YSYEKL. Trimming took 3 bases from V and 4 from J, leaving 9 bases between them. The CDR3 consists of 13 residues. CDR3 protein: CASSHGGSETQYF. CDR3 DNA: TGCGCCAGCAGCCATGGCGGGTCAGAGACCCAGTACTTC.

V gene TRBV25-1 combines with J gene TRBJ2-3; D unclear. Per the germline V gene, CDR1 is MGHDK and CDR2 is SYGVNS. The CDR3 sequence is 12 residues long. V was pared by 5 bases and J by 8 bases, with 11 bases between. CDR3 bases: TGTGCCAGCAGTTCACAGACGGGTACGCAGTATTTT. This sequence encodes CASSSQTGTQYF. The complete variable domain, with remaining parts taken from reference TRBV25-1 and TRBJ2-3, reads EADIYQTPRYLVIGTGKKITLECSQTMGHDKMYWYQQDPGMELHLIHYSYGVNSTEKGDLSSESTVSRIRTEHFPLTLESARPSHTSQYLCASSSQTGTQYFGPGTRLTVL.

This clone was seen only once. The chain employs TRBV5-1 and TRBJ2-7, with D tentatively TRBD2 (6 bases). V was clipped by 4 bases and J by 7 bases, with 15 bases between them. The germline V gene encodes CDR1 SGHRS and CDR2 YFSETQ. The CDR3 has 13 amino acids. Here the CDR3 reads CASSHGTGDEQYF. For the CDR3, the DNA is TGCGCCAGCAGCCATGGAACGGGGGATGAGCAGTACTTC.

CDR3 sequence reads: CASSNTDTQYF. In DNA, the CDR3 is TGTGCCAGCAGCAATACAGATACGCAGTATTTT. This chain uses TRBV4-2 with TRBJ2-3, with D unclear. Trimming left V 5 bases short and J 3 bases short, with 3 bases between. Germline assignment: CDR1 LGHNA and CDR2 YNFKEQ. The CDR3 runs 11 residues.

The chain has TRBV5-4 and TRBJ2-7; 8 nucleotides agree with TRBD1. J gave up 0 bases and V 5 bases, and 7 bases lay outside the gene matches. The CDR3 covers 15 residues. Germline V gene lookup returns CDR1 SGHNT and CDR2 YYREEE (reference sequence). The CDR3 here is CASSPDRVTSYEQYF. The CDR3 DNA reads TGTGCCAGCAGTCCGGACAGGGTGACCTCCTACGAGCAGTACTTC.

The chain uses TRBV5-1 and TRBJ2-3; TRBD2 might be the D (6 bases). CDR3 size: 14 residues. Germline CDR1 reads SGHRS; CDR2 reads YFSETQ. Trimming shortened V by 7 bases and J by 3 bases, and 15 bases separated the two germline ends. DNA for the CDR3: TGCGCCAGCGGGGAGGTCCCGGGGACAGATACGCAGTATTTT. This sequence encodes CASGEVPGTDTQYF.

This clone was found once. The chain recombines TRBV5-1 with TRBJ2-3; D gene ambiguous. The CDR3 has 14 amino acids. V was clipped by 1 base and J by 2 bases, with 8 bases between them. Germline CDR1 and CDR2: SGHRS and YFSETQ. The CDR3 protein is CASSLTGPTDTQYF. The CDR3 DNA reads TGCGCCAGCAGCTTGACCGGACCCACAGATACGCAGTATTTT. Filled out from reference TRBV5-1 and TRBJ2-3, the complete variable domain reads KAGVTQTPRYLIKTRGQQVTLSCSPISGHRSVSWYQQTPGQGLQFLFEYFSETQRNKGNFPGRFSGRQFSNSRSEMNVSTLELGDSALYLCASSLTGPTDTQYFGPGTRLTVL.

The CDR3 is CASSLQDSLDDGYTF. In nucleotides, the CDR3 is TGCGCCAGCAGCTTGCAGGACAGCCTCGATGATGGCTACACCTTC. The rearrangement joins TRBV5-1 to TRBJ1-2, with D possibly TRBD1 on 6 matching bases. Germline lookup yields CDR1 SGHRS and CDR2 YFSETQ. V lost 1 base to trimming and J lost 6 bases, with 16 bases between them. The CDR3 runs to 15 residues. Complete variable domain (other parts from reference TRBV5-1 and TRBJ1-2): KAGVTQTPRYLIKTRGQQVTLSCSPISGHRSVSWYQQTPGQGLQFLFEYFSETQRNKGNFPGRFSGRQFSNSRSEMNVSTLELGDSALYLCASSLQDSLDDGYTFGSGTRLTVV.

The rearrangement uses TRBV11-3 and TRBJ2-1; D not certain. Germline V gene sequence: CDR1 SGHNT, CDR2 YENEEA. With 1 base removed from V and 9 bases from J, the gap between germline ends came to 10 bases. The CDR3 has 13 amino acids. This chain's CDR3 is CASSLAGLGEQFF. The CDR3 coding sequence is TGTGCCAGCAGCTTAGCGGGTCTGGGTGAGCAGTTCTTC.

The J gene is TRBJ2-3, the V gene TRBV18, with 12 nucleotides matching TRBD2. Germline V lookup: CDR1 KGHSH, CDR2 LQKENI. The CDR3 is made up of 18 amino acids. The V gene end was trimmed by 6 bases and the J gene end by 0 bases; junction bases not matched to a gene: 10. DNA of the CDR3: TGTGCCAGCTCCCCCCTAGCGGGAGGGACCGTTAGCACAGATACGCAGTATTTT. Its translation: CASSPLAGGTVSTDTQYF.

The chain links TRBV7-6 to TRBJ2-3; D perhaps matches TRBD1 (5 bases). There are 20 residues in the CDR3. Trimming removed 0 bases from V and 6 bases from J, with 28 bases in between. Per germline, CDR1 SGHVS and CDR2 FNYEAQ. Here the CDR3 DNA reads TGTGCCAGCAGCTTAGCGGTAGGGGTAATAACGAATGGTCAAGTGGATACGCAGTATTTT. Translated: CASSLAVGVITNGQVDTQYF.

This chain connects TRBV19 to TRBJ2-1, with 12 bases fitting TRBD1. Trimming removed 5 bases from V and 8 bases from J; junction bases left unmatched: 7. Germline CDR1 is LNHDA and CDR2 is SQIVND (reference sequence). CDR3 length: 15 amino acids. The CDR3: CASSAGTGGSDEQFF. The CDR3, as DNA: TGTGCCAGTAGTGCCGGGACAGGGGGCAGCGATGAGCAGTTCTTC.

The genes are TRBV7-9 and TRBJ1-3; 7 bases fit TRBD1. Germline CDR1 is SEHNR and CDR2 is FQNEAQ (reference sequence). With V trimmed by 5 bases and J by 4 bases, 8 bases remained unmatched. CDR3 length: 15 residues. As DNA, the CDR3 is TGTGCCAGCAGCGGCACAGGGGCATCGGGAAACACCATATATTTT. This gives the protein CASSGTGASGNTIYF.

The chain has TRBV5-1 and TRBJ2-1; 12 bases are a match to TRBD2. Trimming took 4 bases from V and 7 from J; bases not matched to a gene: 3. The CDR3 consists of 14 residues. The V gene's germline CDR1 is SGHRS and CDR2 YFSETQ. CDR3 in amino acids: CASSDGTSGNEQFF. The DNA for the CDR3 is TGCGCCAGCAGCGACGGGACTAGCGGGAATGAGCAGTTCTTC.

This clone was detected only once. This CDR3 is also generated by other DNA sequences in the sample. V and J are TRBV6-5 and TRBJ2-7; D remains ambiguous. From germline, CDR1 is MNHEY and CDR2 SVGAGI. Trimming took off 0 bases at V and 2 bases at J, with 8 bases between the two ends. This CDR3 has 14 amino acids. The DNA of the CDR3 is TGTGCCAGCAGTTACTCTCGAACTACCTACGAGCAGTACTTC. It is translated as CASSYSRTTYEQYF.

The chain uses TRBV6-5 and TRBJ2-7; 14 bases match TRBD2. The germline CDR1 and CDR2 sequences are MNHEY and SVGAGI. The CDR3 length is 16 residues. V shed 1 base, J shed 4 bases, and the junction held 3 bases outside the gene matches. CDR3: CASSYFGTSGSYEQYF. Here the CDR3 DNA reads TGTGCCAGCAGTTACTTCGGGACTAGCGGGAGTTACGAGCAGTACTTC.

The chain employs TRBV9 and TRBJ2-1, with D possibly being TRBD2 (6 bases). The germline CDR1 and CDR2 sequences are SGDLS and YYNGEE. Between the trimmed V and J ends, which lost 4 bases and 7 bases, there was a span of 12 bases. The CDR3 consists of 13 residues. The CDR3 sequence: CASSLQTRNEQFF. Written as DNA, the CDR3 is TGTGCCAGCAGCCTCCAGACTAGAAATGAGCAGTTCTTC.

The chain recombines TRBV7-2 with TRBJ2-4; D is uncertain. CDR3 size: 12 residues. V was pared by 4 bases and J by 4 bases, with 5 bases between. Germline V gene lookup returns CDR1 SGHTA and CDR2 FQGNSA. The chain's CDR3 is CASSSPKNIQYF. DNA of the CDR3: TGTGCCAGCAGCTCCCCAAAAAACATTCAGTACTTC.

With respect to this clone: Other DNA sequences within the sample encode an identical CDR3. The chain uses TRBV6-1 and TRBJ1-5; D is ambiguous. The V end was cut by 1 base, the J end by 6 bases, with 7 bases between. This CDR3 contains 13 residues. Germline V gives CDR1 MNHNS, CDR2 SASEGT. DNA for the CDR3: TGTGCCAGCAGTGAAGGGGTTCGTCAGCCCCAGCATTTT. Translation gives CASSEGVRQPQHF.

This chain uses TRBV19 with TRBJ2-2; 7 nucleotides agree with TRBD2. The J segment lost 0 bases and the V segment lost 6 bases, leaving 13 bases of the junction unmatched. The CDR3 sequence is 18 residues long. In germline, CDR1 is LNHDA, CDR2 SQIVND (reference sequence). CDR3 sequence: CASSAISGGVANTGELFF. CDR3 DNA sequence: TGTGCCAGTAGCGCCATCTCGGGGGGAGTAGCGAACACCGGGGAGCTGTTTTTT.

The chain links TRBV5-4 to TRBJ2-1; the D gene could be TRBD1 or TRBD2 (5 bases each). V shed 2 bases and J shed 0 bases, with 18 bases lying between them. The germline V gene has CDR1 SGHNT and CDR2 YYREEE (reference sequence). The CDR3 extends over 18 amino acids. The CDR3 sequence is CASSFYTYGANSYNEQFF. Here the CDR3 DNA reads TGTGCCAGCAGCTTTTATACCTACGGGGCCAACTCCTACAATGAGCAGTTCTTC.

V gene TRBV5-1 combines with J gene TRBJ2-2; 12 bases agree with TRBD1. Per the germline V gene, CDR1 is SGHRS and CDR2 is YFSETQ. CDR3 length: 20 residues. V lost 4 bases and J lost 0; bases outside the gene matches: 13. The chain's CDR3 is CASSKGTGGVGFANTGELFF. The CDR3 DNA sequence: TGCGCCAGCAGCAAAGGGACAGGGGGCGTCGGGTTCGCGAACACCGGGGAGCTGTTTTTT.

V usage is TRBV28 and J usage is TRBJ1-3; D is undetermined. The V end lost 2 bases, the J end lost 0 bases, and 11 bases lay between the germline ends. The germline gives CDR1 MDHEN, CDR2 SYDVKM. The CDR3 covers 16 residues. The CDR3 protein is CASSLGPTDSGNTIYF. The CDR3 coding sequence is TGTGCCAGCAGTTTAGGCCCTACTGACTCTGGAAACACCATATATTTT.